What follows are 23 T cell receptor beta chains derived from one specimen sequenced in a study of T cells in Graves' hyperthyroidism and ophthalmopathy. The CDR3 regions of TCR beta were amplified from RNA transcripts. The study used the HTBI primer set for a first-round RT-PCR of the TCR CDR3. Each CDR3 protein gets one entry after TCRdb re-called the multiplex PCR reads with MiXCR. The table has about 400,000 distinct CDR3 sequences, about 16% seen once. The specimen sequenced was blood. These receptors were collected from a woman aged 30 to 39 with Graves' hyperthyroidism.

Remarks on this clonotype: A much bigger clone sits one base away, suggesting this may be a read error. This chain joins TRBV30 and TRBJ2-1; a possible D gene is TRBD1 (5 bases). The length of the CDR3 is 11 residues. V lost 4 bases to trimming and J lost 11 bases, with 12 bases between them. Germline CDR1 reads GTSNPN; CDR2 reads SVGIG (reference sequence). The CDR3 DNA sequence: TGTGCCTGGAAGGGGTTCTATAAGCAGTTCTTC. It translates to CAWKGFYKQFF.

This chain connects TRBV7-9 to TRBJ2-1; D gene unclear. There are 15 residues in the CDR3. CDR1 SEHNR and CDR2 FQNEAQ come from the germline V gene (reference sequence). V lost 5 bases and J 1 base, leaving 12 bases between the germline ends. The CDR3 DNA sequence: TGTGCCAGCAGCCCTTCGGCGATGTCCTACAATGAGCAGTTCTTC. Its protein product is CASSPSAMSYNEQFF.

This clonotype was counted between two and nine times. The chain uses TRBV11-3 and TRBJ2-1; 8 bases fit TRBD2. The germline CDR1 and CDR2 sequences are SGHNT and YENEEA. The CDR3 contains 15 residues. Unmatched junction bases numbered 8, after V lost 5 bases and J lost 5 bases. The CDR3 DNA is TGTGCCAGCAGCCCGGGGGGGGAGAGGGACAATGAGCAGTTCTTC. Translation gives CASSPGGERDNEQFF. Full variable domain (outside the CDR3, taken from reference TRBV11-3 and TRBJ2-1): EAGVVQSPRYKIIEKKQPVAFWCNPISGHNTLYWYLQNLGQGPELLIRYENEEAVDDSQLPKDRFSAERLKGVDSTLKIQPAELGDSAVYLCASSPGGERDNEQFFGPGTRLTVL.

CDR3 loop: CASSWSGMETDTQYF. The DNA for the CDR3 is TGTGCCAGCAGCTGGAGCGGGATGGAGACAGATACGCAGTATTTT. This chain uses TRBV11-2 with TRBJ2-3; the match to TRBD2 covers 7 bases. The ends lost 4 bases at V and 3 bases at J; junction bases unmatched: 7. Germline CDR1 reads SGHAT; CDR2 reads FQNNGV. CDR3 size: 15 residues.

This clonotype was seen many times. V and J are TRBV11-2 and TRBJ2-7; either TRBD1 or TRBD2 may fit D (6 bases each). V lost 6 bases to trimming and J lost 0 bases, with 21 bases between them. CDR3 length: 17 residues. Germline-derived CDR1 and CDR2 are SGHAT and FQNNGV. The CDR3 DNA is TGTGCCAGCAGATACGGACAGCGTACCGGGAGCTCCTACGAGCAGTACTTC. This encodes CASRYGQRTGSSYEQYF. The whole variable domain, filled in from reference TRBV11-2 and TRBJ2-7, reads EAGVAQSPRYKIIEKRQSVAFWCNPISGHATLYWYQQILGQGPKLLIQFQNNGVVDDSQLPKDRFSAERLKGVDSTLKIQPAKLEDSAVYLCASRYGQRTGSSYEQYFGPGTRLTVT.

This chain links TRBV27 with TRBJ1-5; maybe TRBD1 (6 bases). CDR1 MNHEY and CDR2 SMNVEV come from the germline V gene (reference sequence). This CDR3 region has 16 residues. V was shortened by 5 bases and J by 2 bases, with 16 bases between the two germline ends. The CDR3 DNA reads TGTGCCAGCAGTAACTGGACAGTAACGGGCAATCAGCCCCAGCATTTT. Translated, it gives CASSNWTVTGNQPQHF.

This clonotype has at least ten counts. The chain combines TRBV11-2 with TRBJ2-7, with D possibly being TRBD2 (6 bases). Germline-derived CDR1 and CDR2 are SGHAT and FQNNGV. There are 15 residues in the CDR3. The V end lost 2 bases, the J end lost 6 bases, and 17 bases lay between the germline ends. The CDR3 bases are TGTGCCAGCAGCTTATCTTCCAGCGGGCTTGCCGAGCAGTACTTC. The encoded protein is CASSLSSSGLAEQYF.

The chain joins TRBV27 to TRBJ1-1, with D uncertain. Germline values: CDR1 MNHEY, CDR2 SMNVEV (reference sequence). Trimming removed 7 bases from V and 1 base from J, with 7 bases in between. The CDR3 sequence is 12 residues long. The chain's CDR3 is CASTGRNTEAFF. DNA of the CDR3: TGTGCCAGCACGGGTCGGAACACTGAAGCTTTCTTT.

This clonotype has a handful of counts. This chain connects TRBV27 to TRBJ2-1; 7 bases agree with TRBD2. The V segment lost 3 bases and the J segment 8 bases; nucleotides outside the gene matches: 4. Germline V gene sequence: CDR1 MNHEY, CDR2 SMNVEV (reference sequence). The CDR3 is 13 residues long. Here the CDR3 reads CASSFSSGHEQFF. In DNA form, the CDR3 reads TGTGCCAGCAGTTTCTCTAGCGGCCATGAGCAGTTCTTC.

The sample holds many counts of this clonotype. The chain uses TRBV5-1 and TRBJ1-1, with D unresolved. The CDR3 consists of 14 residues. The V end was cut by 0 bases, the J end by 0 bases, with 6 bases between. Germline assignment: CDR1 SGHRS and CDR2 YFSETQ. This CDR3 is CASSLDGMNTEAFF. For the CDR3, the DNA is TGCGCCAGCAGCTTGGACGGAATGAACACTGAAGCTTTCTTT.

The table lists this clonotype with many counts. The rearrangement links TRBV7-3 to TRBJ1-5; D perhaps matches TRBD1 (5 bases). Germline-derived CDR1 and CDR2 are SGHTA and FQGTGA. V shed 2 bases and J shed 5 bases, with 10 bases lying between them. The CDR3 totals 14 residues. The CDR3 sequence is CASSLSGGDQPQHF. In DNA form, the CDR3 reads TGTGCCAGCAGCTTATCGGGGGGAGATCAGCCCCAGCATTTT.

The chain uses TRBV5-4 and TRBJ1-6; weak D call: TRBD1 (6 bases). In germline, CDR1 is SGHNT, CDR2 YYREEE (reference sequence). The CDR3 consists of 17 residues. Trimming stripped 1 base from V and 6 bases from J, with 17 bases between. This CDR3 is CASSLLVTGRSNSPLHF. The CDR3 DNA sequence: TGTGCCAGCAGCTTGTTAGTTACAGGGCGAAGTAATTCACCCCTCCACTTT.

A few counts support this clonotype. This chain joins TRBV4-1 and TRBJ1-1, with D unresolved. Germline V lookup: CDR1 MGHRA, CDR2 YSYEKL. The length of the CDR3 is 14 residues. V was shortened by 4 bases and J by 2 bases, with 11 bases between the two germline ends. This chain's CDR3 is CASSLTSGNTEAFF. CDR3 coding DNA: TGCGCCAGCAGCCTAACCTCCGGCAACACTGAAGCTTTCTTT.

This clonotype appeared many times. In DNA, the CDR3 is TGCAGTGCTACACCGGGACAGAGTGAAAAACTGTTTTTT. This sequence encodes CSATPGQSEKLFF. The chain employs TRBV20-1 and TRBJ1-4, with 7 bases fitting TRBD1. Germline V CDR1 and CDR2: DFQATT, SNEGSKA (reference sequence). J lost 7 bases, V lost 4 bases, and 6 bases had no gene match. CDR3 length: 13 residues.

As to this clonotype: Possible read error: a much larger clone is one base away. V is TRBV28 and J is TRBJ1-1; no definite D call. The CDR3 covers 13 residues. The germline CDR1 and CDR2 sequences are MDHEN and SYDVKM. Here the CDR3 reads CTSSLVQNTEAFF. CDR3 bases: TGTACCAGCAGTTTAGTTCAGAACACTGAAGCTTTCTTT.

This clonotype was counted ten times or more. J is TRBJ2-1 and V is TRBV20-1; TRBD2 might be the D (6 bases). The germline V gene has CDR1 DFQATT and CDR2 SNEGSKA (reference sequence). The CDR3 has 10 residues. Deletions cut 3 bases from V and 9 bases from J, with 6 bases between. CDR3 protein: CSARGGEQFF. Written as DNA, the CDR3 is TGCAGTGCTAGGGGGGGTGAGCAGTTCTTC.

The rearrangement uses TRBV5-1 and TRBJ2-2; D is perhaps TRBD1 (6 bases). CDR3 size: 15 residues. Germline V gives CDR1 SGHRS, CDR2 YFSETQ. V was trimmed by 0 bases and J by 4 bases, leaving 10 bases between them. The CDR3 is CASSLGQASTGELFF. The DNA for the CDR3 is TGCGCCAGCAGCTTGGGACAGGCGAGCACCGGGGAGCTGTTTTTT.

This clonotype appeared a few times. The chain has TRBV4-1 and TRBJ2-7; 7 bases are shared with TRBD2. The J segment lost 3 bases and the V segment lost 3 bases, leaving 5 bases of the junction unmatched. The CDR3 spans 14 residues. Germline values: CDR1 MGHRA, CDR2 YSYEKL. CDR3 bases: TGCGCCAGCAGCCAGAGGGAGGGACGCTACGAGCAGTACTTC. Translating gives CASSQREGRYEQYF.

This clonotype was seen many times. The chain couples TRBV12-3 or TRBV12-4 to TRBJ2-1; D tentatively reads TRBD1 or TRBD2 (5 bases each). The CDR3 contains 16 residues. Between the trimmed V and J ends, which lost 5 bases and 6 bases, there was a span of 20 bases. The CDR3 DNA is TGTGCCAGCAGTGACCCAGGGACCCTAACTAGCAATGAGCAGTTCTTC. Its protein product is CASSDPGTLTSNEQFF.

About this clonotype itself: The CDR3 end shows no conserved phenylalanine or tryptophan, and so a read error is likely. The chain couples TRBV24-1 to TRBJ2-5; tentatively, D is TRBD1 (5 bases). Trimming stripped 3 bases from V and 1 base from J, with 8 bases between. The CDR3 runs to 14 residues. Per germline, CDR1 KGHDR and CDR2 SFDVKD. The CDR3 region has the DNA TGTGCCACCAGTGATCCAGGGCCCCAAGAGACCCAGTACCTC. It specifies CATSDPGPQETQYL.

This clonotype was found a few times. The chain employs TRBV7-6 and TRBJ2-7, with a possible D match to TRBD2 (6 bases). CDR3 length equals 13 residues. V lost 1 base and J 7 bases, leaving 11 bases between the germline ends. Germline CDR1 SGHVS, CDR2 FNYEAQ. CDR3 sequence reads: CASSLETRGEQYF. The CDR3, as DNA: TGTGCCAGCAGCTTAGAGACTAGGGGAGAGCAGTACTTC.

Ten or more counts support this clonotype. The chain combines TRBV11-1 with TRBJ2-5; D gene ambiguous. With 1 base removed from V and 5 bases from J, the gap between germline ends came to 14 bases. The CDR3 sequence is 15 residues long. CDR1 SGHAT and CDR2 FQDESV come from the germline V gene (reference sequence). The CDR3 nucleotides are TGTGCCAGCAGCTTAGAGGGCAGTTATTGGGAGACCCAGTACTTC. Translation gives CASSLEGSYWETQYF.

This clonotype occurred many times. V usage is TRBV2 and J usage is TRBJ2-7, with 10 bases matching TRBD1. The CDR3 runs to 14 residues. With V trimmed by 6 bases and J by 3 bases, 5 bases remained unmatched. The germline V gene has CDR1 SNHLY and CDR2 FYNNEI. The CDR3 region has the DNA TGTGCCAGCAGAGCCGGGACAGGGGACTACGAGCAGTACTTC. Protein: CASRAGTGDYEQYF. Looking up the rest from reference TRBV2 and TRBJ2-7 gives the full variable domain: EPEVTQTPSHQVTQMGQEVILRCVPISNHLYFYWYRQILGQKVEFLVSFYNNEISEKSEIFDDQFSVERPDGSNFTLKIRSTKLEDSAMYFCASRAGTGDYEQYFGPGTRLTVT.